This TCR beta chain derives from a study of T cell repertoires in cytomegalovirus infection. About the research overall: Alongside well-studied HLA-B-restricted CMV epitopes, recently identified HLA-C-restricted CMV epitopes were also used. Indications came from public TCR beta signatures; they pointed to CMV infection and to a matching HLA type.

Study-level findings and limits: HLA-C-restricted CMV-specific TCR beta clonotypes were dominant in the ex vivo response. Totalled public TCR beta family frequency picked out people who carried CMV plus the relevant HLA.

Germline loops: CDR1 MNHEY, CDR2 SVGEGT. Trimming took 5 bases from V and 1 from J, leaving 8 bases between them. The CDR3 runs 13 residues. This clonotype was detected a few times. Its antigen remains unidentified. TCRdb analysed the reads with MiXCR anew, one entry per CDR3 protein. The sample carries some 900,000 distinct CDR3 sequences, less than 35% recorded once. The sequence was obtained from a human donor in good health (CMV status not recorded). Some clones in this sample may be carry-over from other donors' samples. Sequences were derived from cultured CD8+ T cells from PBMCs, sampled from culture after CMV antigen stimulation. This chain joins TRBV6-2 or TRBV6-3 and TRBJ1-1; D uncertain. As DNA, the CDR3 is TGTGCCAGCAGTCAAGTCAAGAACACTGAAGCTTTCTTT. Its protein product is CASSQVKNTEAFF.